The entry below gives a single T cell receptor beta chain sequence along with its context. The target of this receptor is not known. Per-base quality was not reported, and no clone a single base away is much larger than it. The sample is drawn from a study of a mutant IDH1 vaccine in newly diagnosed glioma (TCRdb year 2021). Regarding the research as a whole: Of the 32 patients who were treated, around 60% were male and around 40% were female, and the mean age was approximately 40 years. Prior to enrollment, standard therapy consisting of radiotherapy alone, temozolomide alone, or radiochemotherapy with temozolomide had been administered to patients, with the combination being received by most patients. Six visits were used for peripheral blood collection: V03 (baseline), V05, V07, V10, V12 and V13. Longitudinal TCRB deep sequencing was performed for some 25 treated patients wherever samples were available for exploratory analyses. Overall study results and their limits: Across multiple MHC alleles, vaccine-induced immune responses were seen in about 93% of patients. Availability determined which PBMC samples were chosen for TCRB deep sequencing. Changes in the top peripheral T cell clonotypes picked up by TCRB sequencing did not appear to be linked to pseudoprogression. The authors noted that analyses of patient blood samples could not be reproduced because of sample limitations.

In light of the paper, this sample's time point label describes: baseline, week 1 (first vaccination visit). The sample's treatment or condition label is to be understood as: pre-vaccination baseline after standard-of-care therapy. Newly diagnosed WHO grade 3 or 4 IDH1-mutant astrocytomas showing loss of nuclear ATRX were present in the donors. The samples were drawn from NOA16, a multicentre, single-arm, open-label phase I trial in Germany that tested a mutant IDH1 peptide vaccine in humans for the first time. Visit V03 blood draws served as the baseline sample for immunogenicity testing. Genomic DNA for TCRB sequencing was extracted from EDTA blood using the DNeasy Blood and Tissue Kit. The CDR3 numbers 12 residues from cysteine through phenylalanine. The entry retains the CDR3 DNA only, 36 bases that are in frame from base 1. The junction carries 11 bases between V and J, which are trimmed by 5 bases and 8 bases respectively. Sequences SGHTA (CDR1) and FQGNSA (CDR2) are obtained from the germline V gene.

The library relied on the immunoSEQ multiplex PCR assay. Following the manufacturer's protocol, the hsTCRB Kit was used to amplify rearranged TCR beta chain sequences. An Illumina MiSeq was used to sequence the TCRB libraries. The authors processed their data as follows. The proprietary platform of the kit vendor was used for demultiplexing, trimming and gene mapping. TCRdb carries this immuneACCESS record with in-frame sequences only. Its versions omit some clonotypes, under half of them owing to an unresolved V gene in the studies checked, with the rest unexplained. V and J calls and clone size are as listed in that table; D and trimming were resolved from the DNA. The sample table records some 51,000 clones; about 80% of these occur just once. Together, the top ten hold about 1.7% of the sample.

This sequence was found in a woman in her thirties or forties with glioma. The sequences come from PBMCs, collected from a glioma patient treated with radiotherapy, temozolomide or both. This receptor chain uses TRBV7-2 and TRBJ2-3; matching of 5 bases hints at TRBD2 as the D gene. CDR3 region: CASSLTRGTQYF. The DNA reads TGTGCCAGCAGCCTAACCCGGGGTACGCAGTATTTT.